Sequencing of this T cell receptor (beta chain) was carried out in a study of T-cell memory formation after mild COVID-19. Study-level results: Day 15 to 85 contracting clones showed balanced CD4/CD8; later expanders leaned CD4+.

Concerning this clonotype itself: Antigen: not known.

MiXCR was run by TCRdb on the 5' RACE reads, yielding one entry per CDR3 protein. The data contain about half a million distinct CDR3 sequences, roughly 18% of them seen just once; the ten biggest clones take up 9% to 15%. Germline lookup yields CDR1 LGHDT and CDR2 YNNKEL (reference sequence). The CDR3 totals 15 residues. Trimming at V came to 4 bases and at J to 8 bases, leaving 8 bases not matched to a gene. Material: PBMCs or a T cell subset sorted from them (not recorded which). The TCR comes from an adult woman who had mild COVID-19 (a few samples of this study predate the infection). Cell type and time point are not known. This chain links TRBV3-1 with TRBJ1-2, with 12 bases lining up with TRBD1. The CDR3 DNA is TGTGCCAGCAGCCTACCGGGACAGGGGGCAGGAGGCTACACCTTC. Translated: CASSLPGQGAGGYTF.